Listed below are T cell receptor beta chains from one sample, sequenced in a study of cytomegalovirus exposure and HLA in healthy donors. Clones were sequenced by immunoSEQ multiplex PCR, and TCRdb holds only the in-frame ones, with some missing. Among some 150,000 clones listed, around 80% were seen once. Sequencing input: PBMCs. Receptors were obtained from a man in his thirties or forties in good health and CMV-seropositive. The CDR3 runs from the conserved cysteine through the conserved F or W. Each record gives: clone size, V gene, J gene, D gene, CDR3 protein, CDR3 DNA. A D gene is named only where the DNA matches it firmly. Clone sizes are given selectively: once, few, many, or a class where the clone is expanded.

>-|TRBV27|TRBJ2-7|TRBD2
CASSSLAGSNSYEQYF
TGTGCCAGCAGTTCCCTAGCGGGGTCCAACTCCTACGAGCAGTACTTC
>few|TRBV4-1|TRBJ2-3|-
CASSQERVVDTQYF
TGCGCCAGCAGCCAAGAGAGGGTCGTAGATACGCAGTATTTT
>-|TRBV19|TRBJ1-5|-
CASSTTLGQPQHF
TGTGCCAGTAGTACCACCCTCGGTCAGCCCCAGCATTTT
>-|TRBV10-3|TRBJ2-5|TRBD1
CAISARTGEETQYF
TGTGCCATCAGTGCCCGGACAGGGGAAGAGACCCAGTACTTC
>-|TRBV13|TRBJ2-1|-
CASSLMSGQSDNEQFF
TGTGCCAGCAGCTTAATGTCAGGACAGAGCGACAATGAGCAGTTCTTC
>-|TRBV11-2|TRBJ2-1|-
CASSLAYGGPGEQFF
TGTGCCAGCAGCTTAGCCTATGGAGGGCCTGGGGAGCAGTTCTTC
>-|TRBV7-9|TRBJ2-5|TRBD1
CASSGAGQGETQYF
TGTGCCAGCAGCGGCGCCGGACAGGGTGAGACCCAGTACTTC
>few|TRBV2|TRBJ2-7|-
CASNRQSYEQYF
TGTGCCAGCAATCGACAGTCCTACGAGCAGTACTTC
>-|TRBV30|TRBJ2-1|-
CAWSVGSSYNEQFF
TGTGCCTGGAGTGTCGGGAGCTCCTACAATGAGCAGTTCTTC
>-|TRBV7-7|TRBJ2-1|TRBD2
CASSLELAAYNEQFF
TGTGCTAGCAGCTTAGAACTAGCGGCTTACAATGAGCAGTTCTTC
>-|TRBV5-1|TRBJ2-3|-
CASSFTGTSTDTQYF
TGCGCCAGCAGCTTCACCGGGACTAGCACAGATACGCAGTATTTT
>-|TRBV4-1|TRBJ2-1|TRBD2
CASSQNLAGAGHEQFF
TGCGCCAGCAGCCAAAATCTAGCGGGAGCGGGTCATGAGCAGTTCTTC
>once|TRBV2|TRBJ2-7|TRBD1
CASSRQGAREQYF
TGTGCCAGCAGCCGACAGGGGGCGCGCGAGCAGTACTTC
>-|TRBV5-1|TRBJ2-7|-
CASSLYGGGMTYEQYF
TGCGCCAGCAGCTTGTACGGCGGAGGCATGACCTACGAGCAGTACTTC
>-|TRBV19|TRBJ1-5|-
CASSIRGGSSSNQPQHF
TGTGCCAGTAGTATTAGGGGGGGCAGCTCGAGCAATCAGCCCCAGCATTTT
>-|TRBV4-1|TRBJ1-2|-
CASKREVTGYGYTF
TGCGCCAGCAAAAGAGAGGTCACGGGCTATGGCTACACCTTC
>-|TRBV9|TRBJ2-6|TRBD1
CASSAGTGGSGANVLTF
TGTGCCAGCAGCGCCGGGACAGGGGGTTCAGGGGCCAACGTCCTGACTTTC
>-|TRBV30|TRBJ1-1|-
CAWSQGTEAFF
TGTGCCTGGAGTCAGGGCACTGAAGCTTTCTTT
>-|TRBV25-1|TRBJ1-5|TRBD1
CASSEWGQGQPQHF
TGTGCCAGCAGTGAATGGGGACAGGGGCAGCCCCAGCATTTT
>once|TRBV6-5|TRBJ1-3|TRBD1
CASRGTVSGNTIYF
TGTGCCAGCAGGGGGACAGTCTCTGGAAACACCATATATTTT
>-|TRBV2|TRBJ1-4|TRBD1
CASRRQGLSTNEKLFF
TGTGCCAGCAGGCGACAGGGGTTGTCGACTAATGAAAAACTGTTTTTT
>-|TRBV28|TRBJ1-4|-
CASSLAGALGEKLFF
TGTGCCAGCAGTTTAGCAGGGGCTTTAGGTGAAAAACTGTTTTTT
>-|TRBV5-4|TRBJ2-3|TRBD2
CASSLGGREGADTQYF
TGTGCCAGCAGCTTAGGTGGTCGGGAGGGCGCAGATACGCAGTATTTT
>-|TRBV11-2|TRBJ2-2|-
CASSPQGSTGELFF
TGTGCCAGCAGCCCACAGGGCTCCACCGGGGAGCTGTTTTTT
>few|TRBV7-9|TRBJ1-3|TRBD1
CASSPRDSSGNTIYF
TGTGCCAGCAGCCCCCGGGACAGCTCTGGAAACACCATATATTTT
>-|TRBV7-9|TRBJ2-3|-
CASSLTLGADTQYF
TGTGCCAGCAGCTTAACCCTAGGGGCAGATACGCAGTATTTT
>few|TRBV19|TRBJ1-1|-
CASKYPYGNTEAFF
TGTGCCAGTAAGTACCCCTACGGGAACACTGAAGCTTTCTTT
>few|TRBV11-2|TRBJ1-1|TRBD1
CASSLGKGQGRNTEAFF
TGTGCCAGCAGCTTAGGGAAGGGACAGGGGAGGAACACTGAAGCTTTCTTT
>-|TRBV9|TRBJ2-2|TRBD2
CASSVGTSGYTTGELFF
TGTGCCAGCAGCGTGGGGACTAGCGGGTACACCACCGGGGAGCTGTTTTTT
>-|TRBV7-8|TRBJ2-3|TRBD2
CASSSLAGGRTDTQYF
TGTGCCAGCAGCTCCCTAGCGGGAGGCCGCACAGATACGCAGTATTTT
>-|TRBV27|TRBJ2-7|-
CASGGGTFLEQYF
TGTGCCAGTGGCGGCGGAACCTTCCTGGAGCAGTACTTC
>-|TRBV19|TRBJ2-1|-
CASNGLGGPVNEQFF
TGTGCCAGTAATGGGTTGGGCGGGCCTGTAAATGAGCAGTTCTTC
>-|TRBV4-1|TRBJ1-2|-
CASSLKEGEGANYGYTF
TGCGCCAGCAGCCTCAAAGAGGGGGAGGGAGCTAACTATGGCTACACCTTC
>-|TRBV2|TRBJ2-7|-
CASSEPSTGTYEQYF
TGTGCCAGCAGTGAACCAAGTACAGGTACCTATGAGCAGTACTTC
>few|TRBV28|TRBJ2-7|TRBD1
CASSPSGQGLFHEQYF
TGTGCCAGCAGCCCCTCGGGACAGGGTTTATTCCACGAGCAGTACTTC
>-|TRBV9|TRBJ2-7|-
CASSVREVGFYEQYF
TGTGCCAGCAGCGTTCGAGAGGTTGGCTTCTACGAGCAGTACTTC
>-|TRBV6-6|TRBJ1-5|-
CASRQNQPQHF
TGTGCCAGCAGACAAAATCAGCCCCAGCATTTT
>few|TRBV5-6|TRBJ2-3|TRBD1
CASSPGSDRGRSDTQYF
TGTGCCAGCAGCCCCGGATCAGACAGGGGTAGGTCAGATACGCAGTATTTT
>-|TRBV9|TRBJ2-7|-
CASSVGAAHLYEQYF
TGTGCCAGCAGCGTAGGGGCTGCCCACCTCTACGAGCAGTACTTC
>few|TRBV6-1|TRBJ2-2|-
CASSALREPGELFF
TGTGCCAGCAGTGCGTTACGGGAGCCCGGGGAGCTGTTTTTT
>once|TRBV5-8|TRBJ1-2|-
CASPLWGGYGYTF
TGTGCCAGCCCTTTGTGGGGCGGCTATGGCTACACCTTC